These 29 T cell receptor beta chains share one sample of origin, sequenced in a study of PD-L1 blockade in urothelial cancer. TCRdb's table, derived via immunoSEQ multiplex PCR, lists solely in-frame clones and lacks some. The sample lists about 120,000 clones, around nine tenths occurring once. Time point specified: peripheral blood 6 weeks after treatment start. The sample in question was PBMCs, obtained around atezolizumab (anti-PD-L1) treatment. These receptors all stem from a man aged 60 to 69 with urothelial cancer.

The J gene is TRBJ1-3, the V gene TRBV5-1, with D perhaps matching TRBD1 (5 bases). The CDR3 has 15 residues. V was cut by 0 bases and J by 8 bases, with 15 bases left in between. Looked up from germline, CDR1 is SGHRS and CDR2 is YFSETQ. This chain's CDR3 is CASSLEAGIPDTIYF. CDR3 DNA sequence: TGCGCCAGCAGCTTGGAGGCAGGGATTCCAGACACCATATATTTT.

The J gene is TRBJ2-4, the V gene TRBV11-1, with a weak D call TRBD2 (5 bases). The CDR3 consists of 12 residues. CDR1 SGHAT and CDR2 FQDESV come from the germline V gene (reference sequence). V lost 2 bases, J lost 11 bases, and 10 bases lay in between. The CDR3 spells CASSLRGILQYF. The CDR3 DNA follows: TGTGCCAGCAGCTTACGAGGGATCCTTCAGTACTTC. Full variable domain (rest looked up from reference TRBV11-1 and TRBJ2-4): EAEVAQSPRYKITEKSQAVAFWCDPISGHATLYWYRQILGQGPELLVQFQDESVVDDSQLPKDRFSAERLKGVDSTLKIQPAELGDSAMYLCASSLRGILQYFGAGTRLSVL.

The chain links TRBV4-2 to TRBJ2-3, with 7 bases lining up with TRBD2. Germline-derived CDR1 and CDR2 are LGHNA and YNFKEQ. The CDR3 sequence is 14 residues long. The V gene end was trimmed by 3 bases and the J gene end by 5 bases; junction bases not matched to a gene: 5. CDR3 nucleotide sequence: TGTGCCAGCAGCCACGGCGGGGGTGGAGATACGCAGTATTTT. This gives the protein CASSHGGGGDTQYF.

The chain joins TRBV11-1 to TRBJ2-7, with 9 bases lining up with TRBD1. V lost 8 bases and J lost 6; bases outside the gene matches: 11. The length of the CDR3 is 14 residues. Germline CDR1 is SGHAT and CDR2 is FQDESV (reference sequence). The CDR3 region has the DNA TGTGCCAGCGGACCGGACAGGGGCAGGGGCGAGCAGTACTTC. As protein: CASGPDRGRGEQYF.

This clone was seen a handful of times. The chain carries TRBV10-3 and TRBJ2-7, with 7 nucleotides matching TRBD1. The CDR3 runs 15 residues. Germline CDR1 reads ENHRY; CDR2 reads SYGVKD. V gave up 6 bases and J gave up 0 bases; unmatched junction bases: 8. CDR3 protein: CAIRGDSFSSYEQYF. Written as DNA, the CDR3 is TGTGCCATCAGGGGGGACAGTTTTAGCTCCTACGAGCAGTACTTC.

The genes are TRBV27 and TRBJ2-3; 7 nucleotides match TRBD1. The CDR3 has 13 amino acids. Per germline, CDR1 MNHEY and CDR2 SMNVEV (reference sequence). The V and J ends lost 4 bases and 7 bases, in that order; junction bases with no gene match: 5. DNA of the CDR3: TGTGCCAGCAGTTCCGACAGGGCGAATACGCAGTATTTT. The encoded protein is CASSSDRANTQYF.

This chain links TRBV7-9 with TRBJ2-2, with TRBD2 as a possible D gene (7 bases). V was pared by 3 bases and J by 5 bases, with 25 bases between. The CDR3 is 19 residues long. The germline V gene has CDR1 SEHNR and CDR2 FQNEAQ (reference sequence). The CDR3 reads CASSFSWRGPSRRTGELFF. In nucleotides, the CDR3 is TGTGCCAGCAGCTTCTCGTGGCGGGGGCCCTCTAGAAGAACCGGGGAGCTGTTTTTT.

The chain joins TRBV5-1 to TRBJ1-6, with a weak D call TRBD1 (6 bases). Per the germline V gene, CDR1 is SGHRS and CDR2 is YFSETQ. The CDR3 loop spans 16 amino acids. V lost 2 bases and J 10 bases, leaving 19 bases between the germline ends. In nucleotides, the CDR3 is TGCGCCAGCAGCTTCGAATCCTACAGGGTGGGCTCACCCCTCCACTTT. It translates to CASSFESYRVGSPLHF.

V is TRBV6-5 and J is TRBJ1-3; unclear D gene. CDR3 length: 15 residues. Between the trimmed V and J ends, which lost 2 bases and 3 bases, there was a span of 11 bases. From germline, CDR1 is MNHEY and CDR2 SVGAGI. CDR3: CASSYHGSGGNTIYF. CDR3 bases: TGTGCCAGCAGTTACCATGGTTCCGGTGGAAACACCATATATTTT.

V and J are TRBV7-2 and TRBJ1-1; TRBD1 agrees at 11 bases. The CDR3 covers 15 residues. The V gene end was trimmed by 4 bases and the J gene end by 5 bases; junction bases not matched to a gene: 6. Germline CDR1 SGHTA, CDR2 FQGNSA. CDR3 residues: CASSYPDRGRTEAFF. The CDR3 region has the DNA TGTGCCAGCAGCTACCCGGACAGGGGGCGAACTGAAGCTTTCTTT.

This rearrangement joins TRBV2 to TRBJ2-2, with D perhaps TRBD1 (6 bases). This CDR3 is built from 14 residues. Between the trimmed V and J ends, which lost 4 bases and 6 bases, there was a span of 12 bases. Germline CDR1 SNHLY, CDR2 FYNNEI. The CDR3 sequence is CASSARQASGELFF. CDR3 sequence (DNA): TGTGCCAGCAGTGCCCGACAGGCCTCCGGGGAGCTGTTTTTT.

This chain links TRBV29-1 with TRBJ2-2, with a weak D call TRBD1 (5 bases). CDR1 and CDR2 (germline): SQVTM, ANQGSEA. The CDR3 consists of 16 residues. Trimming shortened V by 5 bases and J by 0 bases, and 16 bases separated the two germline ends. The CDR3 loop is CSVPPLGRPNTGELFF. In nucleotides, the CDR3 is TGCAGCGTTCCGCCGTTGGGGCGGCCGAACACCGGGGAGCTGTTTTTT.

This chain links TRBV11-3 with TRBJ1-1; D may be TRBD1 (5 bases). The V end lost 5 bases, the J end lost 4 bases, and 17 bases lay between the germline ends. The CDR3 consists of 15 residues. In germline, CDR1 is SGHNT, CDR2 YENEEA. The CDR3 region has the DNA TGTGCCAGCAGCCCGGTAGGAGTCAGGGCCACTGAAGCTTTCTTT. The encoded protein is CASSPVGVRATEAFF.

About this clone itself: This specimen includes other DNA sequences encoding the same CDR3. The chain recombines TRBV28 with TRBJ1-2, with 7 bases fitting TRBD1. The V and J ends lost 7 bases and 3 bases, in that order; junction bases with no gene match: 2. Germline-derived CDR1 and CDR2 are MDHEN and SYDVKM. The CDR3 is made up of 12 amino acids. The CDR3 here is CASNTGDYGYTF. CDR3 bases: TGTGCCAGCAATACAGGGGACTATGGCTACACCTTC.

The chain employs TRBV19 and TRBJ1-6; TRBD1 matches 7 bases. V gave up 5 bases and J gave up 6 bases; unmatched junction bases: 7. This CDR3 region has 15 residues. Germline V gene sequence: CDR1 LNHDA, CDR2 SQIVND (reference sequence). The DNA for the CDR3 is TGTGCCAGTAGTGGACAGGCCGGCCTTAATTCACCCCTCCACTTT. Protein product: CASSGQAGLNSPLHF.

The rearrangement joins TRBV7-2 to TRBJ2-3; 10 bases are shared with TRBD2. The CDR3 sequence is 15 residues long. Germline CDR1 and CDR2: SGHTA and FQGNSA. Trimming took 6 bases from V and 9 from J; bases not matched to a gene: 12. This chain's CDR3 is CASSTGTSAVGTQYF. The CDR3 DNA sequence: TGTGCCAGCAGTACCGGGACTAGCGCGGTAGGGACGCAGTATTTT.

V and J are TRBV6-1 and TRBJ2-2; the match to TRBD2 covers 13 bases. After removal of 4 bases from V and 6 bases from J, the junction contained 5 bases not matched to a gene. The CDR3 has 16 residues. Germline values: CDR1 MNHNS, CDR2 SASEGT. CDR3 sequence: CASSAQTSGGAGELFF. In nucleotides, the CDR3 is TGTGCCAGCAGTGCCCAAACTAGCGGGGGGGCCGGGGAGCTGTTTTTT.

The gene calls are TRBV5-1 and TRBJ2-7; 13 nucleotides agree with TRBD2. V dropped 0 bases and J dropped 5; count of bases not matched to a gene: 11. CDR1 and CDR2 (germline): SGHRS, YFSETQ. The CDR3 covers 18 residues. CDR3 residues: CASSLDGLAGAPGDEQYF. Written as DNA, the CDR3 is TGCGCCAGCAGCTTGGACGGACTAGCGGGGGCCCCCGGGGACGAGCAGTACTTC.

V is TRBV18 and J is TRBJ2-7, with 11 bases fitting TRBD2. The ends lost 6 bases at V and 3 bases at J; junction bases unmatched: 4. CDR1 is KGHSH, CDR2 LQKENI, per germline. CDR3 length equals 14 residues. CDR3 amino acids: CASSPGTSGYEQYF. Written as DNA, the CDR3 is TGTGCCAGCTCCCCCGGGACTAGCGGCTACGAGCAGTACTTC.

Note on this clone: This sample includes further DNA sequences coding for the same CDR3. The chain recombines TRBV4-2 with TRBJ1-1; D possibly corresponds to TRBD1 (5 bases). The V end was cut by 4 bases, the J end by 5 bases, with 8 bases between. Germline loops: CDR1 LGHNA, CDR2 YNFKEQ. The CDR3 covers 12 residues. As DNA, the CDR3 is TGTGCCAGCAGCCCCGGGGGTACTGAAGCTTTCTTT. The encoded protein is CASSPGGTEAFF.

The chain employs TRBV6-4 and TRBJ1-5; D remains unclear. From germline, CDR1 is MRHNA and CDR2 SNTAGT. There are 16 residues in the CDR3. Trimming pared 1 base from V and 0 bases from J, leaving 10 bases between. The CDR3 bases are TGTGCCAGCAGTGACTTCGGGTCCTATAGCAATCAGCCCCAGCATTTT. It translates to CASSDFGSYSNQPQHF.

The chain combines TRBV28 with TRBJ1-2; D might be TRBD1 (6 bases). Per the germline V gene, CDR1 is MDHEN and CDR2 is SYDVKM. This CDR3 spans 15 amino acids. Trimming cost V 5 bases and J 6 bases, with 19 bases left between them. CDR3 protein: CASSKTGGGWDGYTF. Here the CDR3 DNA reads TGTGCCAGCAGTAAGACAGGAGGAGGCTGGGATGGCTACACCTTC.

This chain connects TRBV28 to TRBJ1-3, with D uncertain. Germline V gene sequence: CDR1 MDHEN, CDR2 SYDVKM. The V end lost 2 bases, the J end lost 4 bases, and 9 bases lay between the germline ends. CDR3 size: 14 residues. CDR3 protein: CASSLGELGNTIYF. The CDR3 bases are TGTGCCAGCAGTTTAGGAGAGTTGGGAAACACCATATATTTT.

The chain recombines TRBV19 with TRBJ2-4; possibly TRBD2 for D (5 bases). The CDR3 sequence is 14 residues long. With 1 base removed from V and 3 bases from J, the gap between germline ends came to 7 bases. In germline, CDR1 is LNHDA, CDR2 SQIVND (reference sequence). CDR3 region: CASSIGGGKNIQYF. CDR3 in DNA: TGTGCCAGTAGTATAGGAGGAGGCAAAAACATTCAGTACTTC. The variable domain in full, completed from reference TRBV19 and TRBJ2-4, reads DGGITQSPKYLFRKEGQNVTLSCEQNLNHDAMYWYRQDPGQGLRLIYYSQIVNDFQKGDIAEGYSVSREKKESFPLTVTSAQKNPTAFYLCASSIGGGKNIQYFGAGTRLSVL.

This clone is a singleton in its sample. This sequence joins TRBV7-9 and TRBJ1-2; 7 nucleotides align to TRBD1. The ends lost 3 bases at V and 5 bases at J; junction bases unmatched: 9. The V gene's germline CDR1 is SEHNR and CDR2 FQNEAQ (reference sequence). The length of the CDR3 is 15 residues. The CDR3 region is CASSLGAEQGYGYTF. The CDR3 region has the DNA TGTGCCAGCAGCTTGGGCGCCGAACAGGGGTATGGCTACACCTTC. Complete variable domain (other parts from reference TRBV7-9 and TRBJ1-2): DTGVSQNPRHKITKRGQNVTFRCDPISEHNRLYWYRQTLGQGPEFLTYFQNEAQLEKSRLLSDRFSAERPKGSFSTLEIQRTEQGDSAMYLCASSLGAEQGYGYTFGSGTRLTVV.

The chain uses TRBV18 and TRBJ2-7; 8 positions match TRBD1. The CDR3 sequence is 14 residues long. Germline V CDR1 and CDR2: KGHSH, LQKENI. Germline trimming cut 1 base from V and 5 bases from J; bases unmatched to any gene: 4. The CDR3 DNA reads TGTGCCAGCTCACCACAGACAGGGGTCCACGAGCAGTACTTC. Translation gives CASSPQTGVHEQYF.

The chain carries TRBV5-1 and TRBJ2-7, with TRBD2 matching over 8 bases. CDR3 length equals 15 residues. The junction had 10 bases not matched to a gene; V was cut back by 4 bases and J by 4 bases. Germline CDR1 and CDR2: SGHRS and YFSETQ. CDR3 sequence reads: CASSDVRAGGYEQYF. CDR3 DNA: TGCGCCAGCAGCGACGTTCGGGCGGGAGGATACGAGCAGTACTTC.

The chain recombines TRBV11-2 with TRBJ2-5; tentatively, D is TRBD2 (5 bases). The CDR3 sequence is 15 residues long. Trimming removed 5 bases from V and 5 bases from J, with 18 bases in between. The germline V gene has CDR1 SGHAT and CDR2 FQNNGV. In DNA, the CDR3 is TGTGCCAGCAGCCGAAACCGGGGTCCTTTGGAGACCCAGTACTTC. Protein sequence: CASSRNRGPLETQYF.

This chain uses TRBV6-1 with TRBJ1-5; D gene uncertain. The CDR3 length is 14 residues. Germline-derived CDR1 and CDR2 are MNHNS and SASEGT. V lost 3 bases, J lost 1 base, and 7 bases lay in between. The CDR3 here is CASSDWHSNQPQHF. The CDR3 nucleotides are TGTGCCAGCAGTGACTGGCACAGCAATCAGCCCCAGCATTTT.